This T cell receptor beta chain was captured in a study of response to subunit inactivated influenza vaccine. TCRdb used MiXCR to reprocess the RT-PCR reads, holding one entry per CDR3 protein. Among 500,000 to 600,000 distinct CDR3 sequences, approximately 12% were seen once, and the ten largest hold 13%. CDR1 and CDR2 from the germline V gene are SQVTM and ANQGSEA. Trimming took 7 bases from V and 10 from J; bases not matched to a gene: 15. CDR3 length: 15 amino acids. This clonotype was observed many times. The sample consisted of PBMCs from blood, taken 45 days after vaccination. The chain employs TRBV29-1 and TRBJ2-1, with 11 bases aligning to TRBD2. The TCR comes from a man between 50 and 59 years old who received an inactivated influenza vaccine. CDR3 sequence: CSGGGGSGRAWEQFF. The CDR3 DNA reads TGCAGCGGCGGAGGCGGTAGCGGGAGGGCTTGGGAGCAGTTCTTC.